The rows below give T cell receptor beta chains drawn from one sample of a study of human T cells and chemical hapten exposure. TCRdb ran MiXCR on the RACE reads and lists one entry per CDR3 protein. The sample contains under 300,000 distinct CDR3 sequences, 7.7% of which appear only once. This material consisted of whole blood, taken in connection with sensitization to the hapten diphenylcyclopropenone (DPC). The receptors here all came from a young man with alopecia areata. Some clones in this sample may be carry-over from other donors' samples. The CDR3 runs from the conserved cysteine through the conserved F or W. D genes are given only for firm matches. Some rows mark clone size as missing; the rest say once, few, many or name a class of expanded clone.

D	V	size	J	CDR3	DNA
TRBD2	TRBV6-9	few	TRBJ2-5	CASNSLRTREGETQYF	TGTGCCAGCAACTCATTGAGGACTAGGGAAGGAGAGACCCAGTACTTC
-	TRBV6-2/TRBV6-3	few	TRBJ1-1	CASSPLLTEAFF	TGTGCCAGCAGTCCACTACTCACTGAAGCTTTCTTT
-	TRBV29-1	-	TRBJ1-5	CSVGTASSNQPQHF	TGCAGCGTTGGAACAGCGAGTAGCAATCAGCCCCAGCATTTT
-	TRBV11-3	-	TRBJ1-5	CASSADCGNQPQHF	TGTGCCAGCAGCGCAGATTGCGGCAATCAGCCCCAGCATTTT
TRBD2	TRBV28	few	TRBJ2-1	CASSSQRTSGGNEQFF	TGTGCCAGCAGTTCCCAGAGGACTAGCGGGGGCAATGAGCAGTTCTTC
-	TRBV6-5	-	TRBJ1-3	CASSYGQDAGNTIYF	TGTGCCAGCAGTTACGGGCAGGATGCTGGAAACACCATATATTTT
TRBD1	TRBV12-3/TRBV12-4	-	TRBJ1-5	CASSLEQGGMLGQPQHF	TGTGCCAGCAGTTTAGAACAGGGGGGAATGTTAGGACAGCCCCAGCATTTT
TRBD1	TRBV5-1	few	TRBJ2-3	CASSFNRDRSTDTQYF	TGCGCCAGCAGCTTCAATAGGGACAGGAGCACAGATACGCAGTATTTT
TRBD1	TRBV9	-	TRBJ2-3	CASSATGEGTDTQYF	TGTGCCAGCAGCGCAACAGGGGAAGGCACAGATACGCAGTATTTT
TRBD1	TRBV20-1	-	TRBJ2-2	CSAQGAATGELFF	TGCAGTGCCCAGGGGGCAGCCACCGGGGAGCTGTTTTTT
-	TRBV9	few	TRBJ2-4	CASSVGGPKNIQYF	TGTGCCAGCAGCGTCGGGGGGCCCAAAAACATTCAGTACTTC
-	TRBV5-1	few	TRBJ1-4	CASSLAPDGDEKLFF	TGCGCCAGCAGCTTGGCCCCCGACGGTGATGAAAAACTGTTTTTT
-	TRBV7-2	-	TRBJ1-3	CASSLGGASSGNTIYF	TGTGCCAGCAGCTTAGGGGGGGCGTCCTCTGGAAACACCATATATTTT
-	TRBV5-1	-	TRBJ2-7	CASRIWDGDHEQYF	TGCGCCAGCAGAATTTGGGATGGAGACCACGAGCAGTACTTC
-	TRBV28	few	TRBJ1-4	CASSSIGGDEKLFF	TGTGCCAGCAGTTCCATTGGGGGTGATGAAAAACTGTTTTTT
TRBD2	TRBV20-1	few	TRBJ2-7	CSASGQGGEGSYEQYF	TGCAGTGCCTCGGGGCAGGGCGGGGAGGGCTCCTACGAGCAGTACTTC
-	TRBV3-1	-	TRBJ2-2	CASSQLSGTGELFF	TGTGCCAGCAGCCAGTTGAGTGGCACCGGGGAGCTGTTTTTT
-	TRBV7-8	few	TRBJ2-3	CASSSPYTDTQYF	TGTGCCAGCAGCTCCCCTTACACAGATACGCAGTATTTT
-	TRBV20-1	-	TRBJ1-5	CSARGELGNQPQHF	TGCAGTGCTAGAGGGGAGCTCGGCAATCAGCCCCAGCATTTT
-	TRBV9	few	TRBJ2-3	CASSVGPEKYTDTQYF	TGTGCCAGCAGCGTAGGCCCAGAGAAATACACAGATACGCAGTATTTT
-	TRBV28	-	TRBJ1-5	CATGTHPHF	TGTGCAACTGGGACCCATCCGCATTTT
TRBD1	TRBV5-4	-	TRBJ2-1	CASSSEDRGPPGSSYNEQFF	TGTGCCAGCAGCTCAGAGGACAGGGGGCCACCCGGTAGCTCCTACAATGAGCAGTTCTTC
TRBD2	TRBV5-1	-	TRBJ2-2	CASHPGLARFTNTGELFF	TGCGCCAGCCACCCGGGACTAGCGCGATTCACGAACACCGGGGAGCTGTTTTTT
TRBD1	TRBV28	few	TRBJ2-1	CASSTGTGNYEQFF	TGTGCCAGCAGTACAGGGACAGGGAATTATGAGCAGTTCTTC
-	TRBV5-4	-	TRBJ1-2	CASTLGRDGYTF	TGTGCCAGCACCCTTGGCCGGGATGGCTACACCTTC
TRBD1	TRBV7-9	many	TRBJ1-1	CASSLQGGANTEAFF	TGTGCCAGCAGCTTACAGGGGGGTGCGAACACTGAAGCTTTCTTT
TRBD2	TRBV11-1	-	TRBJ2-3	CASWSGGLTDTQYF	TGTGCCAGCTGGAGCGGGGGCCTCACAGATACGCAGTATTTT
TRBD1	TRBV10-3	-	TRBJ2-5	CAISDVQGVIQETQYF	TGTGCCATCAGTGATGTGCAGGGGGTCATACAAGAGACCCAGTACTTC